This is a list of T cell receptor beta chains from one sample in a study of T cell responses to AZD1222 COVID-19 vaccine. The assay was immunoSEQ multiplex PCR, and TCRdb's table has in-frame clones only and misses some. The table includes 45,000 to 50,000 clones, approximately 89% detected once. Material: peripheral blood, obtained 28 days after the second AZD1222 dose. The origin of the receptors is an adult who received the AZD1222 COVID-19 vaccine. Both conserved end residues are part of each CDR3. Fields, in order: V gene, J gene, CDR3 length, D gene, CDR3 DNA, CDR3 protein. The D gene is left open where the match is weak.

TRBV28	TRBJ1-2	17	TRBD1	TGTGCCAGCAGTTCAACCGGGACAGGGAGGTTAAACTCTGGCTACACCTTC	CASSSTGTGRLNSGYTF
TRBV5-6	TRBJ2-3	13	.	TGTGCCAGCAGCTTCCAGACAGGAGATACGCAGTATTTT	CASSFQTGDTQYF
TRBV3-1/TRBV3-2	TRBJ2-1	14	.	TGTGCCAGCAGCCAAGAATACGACTACAATGAGCAGTTCTTC	CASSQEYDYNEQFF
TRBV3-1/TRBV3-2	TRBJ2-3	18	TRBD2	TGTGCCAGCAGCCAATCAGCGGCGGGGGGGCATTTCGGAGATACGCAGTATTTT	CASSQSAAGGHFGDTQYF
TRBV5-4	TRBJ2-3	15	.	TGTGCCAGCAGCTTCGGGCTAGGAATGACAGATACGCAGTATTTT	CASSFGLGMTDTQYF
TRBV2	TRBJ2-2	19	TRBD2	TGTGCCAGCAGTGATCGGTTTTTGGGACTAGCGGGAAGCACCGGGGAGCTGTTTTTT	CASSDRFLGLAGSTGELFF
TRBV18	TRBJ1-1	14	.	TGTGCCAGCTCTCTTTCCGGGAAGAACACTGAAGCTTTCTTT	CASSLSGKNTEAFF
TRBV6-2/TRBV6-3	TRBJ1-4	15	.	TGTGCCAGCAGTTACCCGTCGTCAGGCTACGAAAAACTGTTTTTT	CASSYPSSGYEKLFF
TRBV7-6	TRBJ1-1	15	TRBD1	TGTGCCAGCAGCTTGGGACAGGCGTGGAAAACTGAAGCTTTCTTT	CASSLGQAWKTEAFF
TRBV6-5	TRBJ2-1	14	.	TGTGCCAGCAATACCCAGGGGCGAAACAATGAGCAGTTCTTC	CASNTQGRNNEQFF
TRBV6-1	TRBJ2-2	15	.	TGTGCCAGCAGTGAAGGTCAAAAAATCACCGGGGAGCTGTTTTTT	CASSEGQKITGELFF
TRBV18	TRBJ2-1	15	TRBD1	TGTGCCAGCTCACCCGGGACAGGTACCAACAATGAGCAGTTCTTC	CASSPGTGTNNEQFF
TRBV7-8	TRBJ2-3	15	.	TGTGCCAGCAGCTTAGTGGAACACCACACAGATACGCAGTATTTT	CASSLVEHHTDTQYF
TRBV28	TRBJ2-3	19	TRBD2	TGTGCCAGCAGTTCTGAAACCGGGACTAGCGGGAGGGCCATAGATACGCAGTATTTT	CASSSETGTSGRAIDTQYF
TRBV3-1/TRBV3-2	TRBJ2-3	17	TRBD2	TGTGCCAGCAGCCCCGCCTCTAGCGGCCACGGGACAGATACGCAGTATTTT	CASSPASSGHGTDTQYF
TRBV18	TRBJ2-7	11	.	TGTGCCAGCTCAGGGTCGGGGGAGCAGTACTTC	CASSGSGEQYF
TRBV25-1	TRBJ1-3	17	.	TGTGCCAGCAGCGAATTCCAGGGGTCCAACTCTGGAAACACCATATATTTT	CASSEFQGSNSGNTIYF
TRBV9	TRBJ1-2	14	TRBD1	TGTGCCAGCAGCGTAGAGGACAGGGGTTATGGCTACACCTTC	CASSVEDRGYGYTF
TRBV25-1	TRBJ1-3	15	.	TGTGCCAGCAGTGAATTCGGATGGTCTGGAAACACCATATATTTT	CASSEFGWSGNTIYF
TRBV10-3	TRBJ2-1	18	TRBD1	TGTGCCATCAGGGGCCCCATAAGACAGGGGGATAACTACAATGAGCAGTTCTTC	CAIRGPIRQGDNYNEQFF
TRBV28	TRBJ2-1	16	TRBD2	TGTGCCAGCAGTTTGATTACTAGCGGGAACCGGGGTGAGCAGTTCTTC	CASSLITSGNRGEQFF
TRBV7-9	TRBJ2-1	15	.	TGTGCCAGCAGCTTGGTTTGGCAGGGGCATGATGAGCAGTTCTTC	CASSLVWQGHDEQFF
TRBV7-3	TRBJ2-3	14	TRBD1	TGTGCCAGCAGCCCAGGGGGCTTTCTTGATACGCAGTATTTT	CASSPGGFLDTQYF
TRBV7-8	TRBJ2-3	15	TRBD2	TGTGCCAGCAGCTTGGCGGGAGGTAGCACAGATACGCAGTATTTT	CASSLAGGSTDTQYF
TRBV6-2/TRBV6-3	TRBJ2-3	11	.	TGTGCCAGCAGTTACACTCATACGCAGTATTTT	CASSYTHTQYF
TRBV4-3	TRBJ2-3	13	.	TGCGCCAGCAGCCAAGGGGCCACAGATACGCAGTATTTT	CASSQGATDTQYF
TRBV29-1	TRBJ2-3	16	TRBD2	TGCAGCGTTGCATGGGGAGGGCTAGCGGGAACAGATACGCAGTATTTT	CSVAWGGLAGTDTQYF
TRBV10-3	TRBJ1-1	15	.	TGTGCCATCAGTGAGCAGGGGCAGTTGAACACTGAAGCTTTCTTT	CAISEQGQLNTEAFF
TRBV4-3	TRBJ2-7	16	TRBD1	TGCGCCAGCAGCCAAGCCACCGGGACAGGGGGCAGGGAGCAGTACTTC	CASSQATGTGGREQYF
TRBV7-2	TRBJ1-2	13	.	TGTGCCAGCAGCTCGTCGAGGGCGAACGGCTACACCTTC	CASSSSRANGYTF
TRBV5-1	TRBJ2-7	14	.	TGCGCCAGCAGCTTAATGCAGGTCTCCTACGAGCAGTACTTC	CASSLMQVSYEQYF
TRBV14	TRBJ1-2	13	TRBD1	TGTGCCACCAGGGGACAGGGCGACTATGGCTACACCTTC	CATRGQGDYGYTF
TRBV3-1/TRBV3-2	TRBJ2-1	13	.	TGTGCCAGCAGCCAAGATACGATAGGGGACCAGTTCTTC	CASSQDTIGDQFF
TRBV6-4	TRBJ2-1	16	.	TGTGCCAGCAGTGACTTGGGTGGGGGGTCCTACAATGAGCAGTTCTTC	CASSDLGGGSYNEQFF
TRBV10-2	TRBJ2-2	19	.	TGCGCCAGCAGTGGGTTGGGTAATCGGGCGGGATCGAACACCGGGGAGCTGTTTTTT	CASSGLGNRAGSNTGELFF
TRBV5-3	TRBJ2-7	15	TRBD1	TGTGTCTTGGGGACAGGGTCAACCCGTTCCTACGAGCAGTACTTC	CVLGTGSTRSYEQYF
TRBV7-2	TRBJ2-7	13	TRBD1	TGTGCCAGCAGCTTAGAATACAGGGGCGAGCAGTACTTC	CASSLEYRGEQYF
TRBV5-1	TRBJ1-5	10	.	TGCGCCAGCAGATTAGTCCCCCAGCATTTT	CASRLVPQHF
TRBV11-2	TRBJ1-2	14	.	TGTGCCAGCAGCACATCTCGGGCAGACTATGGCTACACCTTC	CASSTSRADYGYTF
TRBV3-1/TRBV3-2	TRBJ2-3	16	TRBD2	TGTGCCAGCAGCCAAGATGGGCGGGGGGGCACAGATACGCAGTATTTT	CASSQDGRGGTDTQYF
TRBV6-5	TRBJ2-1	15	TRBD2	TGTGCCAGCTTTACCGGGCGGGAGGGCCGTTCTGAGCAGTTCTTC	CASFTGREGRSEQFF